The 9 T cell receptor beta chains listed next were all sequenced from one sample in a study of T-cell memory formation after mild COVID-19. Each CDR3 protein is one row after TCRdb ran MiXCR on the 5' RACE reads. The repertoire holds around 390,000 distinct CDR3 sequences, with roughly 15% as singletons. The sequencing sample was made of PBMCs or a T cell subset sorted from them (not recorded which). Receptors were obtained from a man in his late teens or twenties who had mild COVID-19 (a few samples of this study predate the infection). Cell type and time point are not known.

For the CDR3, the DNA is TGTGCCAGCAGCTTATGGACAAATAATCAGCCCCAGCATTTT. This encodes CASSLWTNNQPQHF. V usage is TRBV7-2 and J usage is TRBJ1-5; a possible D gene is TRBD1 (5 bases). This CDR3 is built from 14 residues. The germline V gene encodes CDR1 SGHTA and CDR2 FQGNSA. V lost 2 bases and J lost 4, with 9 bases in between. Combining the CDR3 with reference TRBV7-2 and TRBJ1-5 gives the whole variable domain GAGVSQSPSNKVTEKGKDVELRCDPISGHTALYWYRQSLGQGLEFLIYFQGNSAPDKSGLPSDRFSAERTGGSVSTLTIQRTQQEDSAVYLCASSLWTNNQPQHFGDGTRLSIL.

In this sample, this clonotype turned up a few times. The genes are TRBV12-3 or TRBV12-4 and TRBJ2-5, with a weak D call TRBD2 (6 bases). The CDR3 sequence is 15 residues long. Trimming removed 3 bases from V and 5 bases from J, with 16 bases in between. The CDR3 spells CASSFGRGNRETQYF. CDR3 nucleotide sequence: TGTGCCAGCAGTTTTGGGCGGGGAAACCGGGAGACCCAGTACTTC.

Notes on this clonotype: The junction departs from the called germline gene at one end, perhaps through a read error. CDR3 protein: CASSLGGPWTSGGYSEQFF. In DNA, the CDR3 is TGTGCCAGCAGCTTAGGGGGACCGTGGACTAGCGGGGGTTACAGTGAGCAGTTCTTC. This chain links TRBV7-8 with TRBJ2-1; 13 bases match TRBD2. The germline V gene has CDR1 SGHVS and CDR2 FQNEAQ. The CDR3 extends over 19 amino acids.

This clonotype was counted between two and nine times. This chain joins TRBV19 and TRBJ1-6; D perhaps matches TRBD1 (5 bases). Germline CDR1 and CDR2: LNHDA and SQIVND (reference sequence). The CDR3 length is 13 residues. V lost 7 bases and J 7 bases, leaving 11 bases between the germline ends. The CDR3 spells CASMEGMNSPLHF. The CDR3 DNA follows: TGTGCCAGTATGGAGGGGATGAATTCACCCCTCCACTTT.

This clonotype was recorded a few times. The rearrangement uses TRBV9 and TRBJ1-1; 7 bases match TRBD1. The CDR3 has 18 amino acids. Germline CDR1 reads SGDLS; CDR2 reads YYNGEE. With 4 bases clipped from V and 0 bases from J, the junction kept 15 bases outside the gene matches. Here the CDR3 reads CASSPIRLRDRVNTEAFF. The DNA of the CDR3 is TGTGCCAGCAGCCCGATCCGTCTCCGGGACAGAGTGAACACTGAAGCTTTCTTT.

This clonotype showed up just a few times. The chain employs TRBV6-2 or TRBV6-3 and TRBJ1-5; tentative D call: TRBD1 (6 bases). This CDR3 has 15 residues. Germline V gene sequence: CDR1 MNHEY, CDR2 SVGEGT. V lost 7 bases, J lost 7 bases, and 20 bases lay in between. CDR3 residues: CASTSTRGAGQPQHF. The CDR3 DNA reads TGTGCCAGCACCTCCACTCGGGGGGCAGGACAGCCCCAGCATTTT.

A few counts support this clonotype. The chain is built from TRBV7-2 and TRBJ1-1; the D is unclear. V was shortened by 4 bases and J by 7 bases, with 13 bases between the two germline ends. Germline V gene sequence: CDR1 SGHTA, CDR2 FQGNSA. The CDR3 runs to 13 residues. In DNA, the CDR3 is TGTGCCAGCAGCTCCCCCCGGAGGCTTGAAGCTTTCTTT. Translating gives CASSSPRRLEAFF.

This clonotype was detected a few times. The J gene is TRBJ1-1, the V gene TRBV5-5; perhaps TRBD1 as D (5 bases). V was shortened by 0 bases and J by 8 bases, with 8 bases between the two germline ends. Germline CDR1 and CDR2: SGHKS and YYEKEE (reference sequence). The CDR3 extends over 12 amino acids. In nucleotides, the CDR3 is TGTGCCAGCAGCTTGGGGGGGATCGAAGCTTTCTTT. Encoded protein: CASSLGGIEAFF. Based on the CDR3 plus reference TRBV5-5 and TRBJ1-1, the full variable domain is DAGVTQSPTHLIKTRGQQVTLRCSPISGHKSVSWYQQVLGQGPQFIFQYYEKEERGRGNFPDRFSARQFPNYSSELNVNALLLGDSALYLCASSLGGIEAFFGQGTRLTVV.

The V call is TRBV5-6, the J call TRBJ2-5; D might be TRBD2 (5 bases). The CDR3 has 16 amino acids. V lost 0 bases to trimming and J lost 5 bases, with 17 bases between them. Per germline, CDR1 SGHDT and CDR2 YYEEEE. CDR3 in amino acids: CASSLDRGSVGETQYF. The CDR3 DNA reads as TGTGCCAGCAGCTTGGATCGGGGTTCGGTGGGTGAGACCCAGTACTTC.